The T cell receptor beta chain described here comes from a study of molecular identifiers for immune sequencing clone quantification. Study details: RNA from approximately 20,000 or 100,000 naive CD8 cells was split five ways in replicates, with four sequenced.

This clonotype showed up many times. Naive CD8 T cells were sorted, and the gate applied was CD8+CD4-CCR7+CD45RA+. Germline V gene lookup returns CDR1 MNHEY and CDR2 SVGAGI. The CDR3 loop spans 13 amino acids. Trimming cost V 5 bases and J 3 bases; bases outside gene matches: 4. TCRdb independently ran MiXCR on the PCR reads; one entry per CDR3 protein. There are about 300,000 distinct CDR3 sequences in the sample; about a fifth occur only once, and under 0.95% lies in the top ten. Sequencing was performed on naive CD8+ T cells from blood, with Jurkat cell RNA spiked in. The subset was: FACS-sorted CD8+CD4-CCR7+CD45RA+ naive T cells. This sequence was found in a human donor in good health. Some libraries in this study had Jurkat cell RNA spiked in. The chain has TRBV6-5 and TRBJ2-7; TRBD1 agrees at 7 bases. The DNA for the CDR3 is TGTGCCAGCAGTATCGGGACAGACTACGAGCAGTACTTC. Protein product: CASSIGTDYEQYF.